This T cell receptor beta chain is from a study of blood T cell repertoires in COVID-19. Study overall: Sites in the United States, Italy and Spain provided acute and convalescent COVID-19 samples. PBMCs, B-cell-depleted T cells, or T cells provided the cDNA or gDNA that made up the material.

Methods used by the authors: Counts of nucleated cells, estimated from reference gene primer amplification, were obtained. Sequencing was performed with immunoSEQ multiplex PCR; in TCRdb, only in-frame clones are kept and a portion is missing. V and J calls and clone size follow that table, whereas D and trimming were derived from the DNA. Among some 380,000 clones listed, roughly 77% were seen once. V lost 5 bases to trimming and J lost 5 bases; unmatched junction nucleotides: 13. There are 17 residues in the CDR3. Germline assignment: CDR1 SEHNR and CDR2 FQNEAQ (reference sequence). This receptor was obtained from a human donor with acute or convalescent COVID-19. The donor label of this sample is uncertain. Sequencing was done on a sample of peripheral blood. This chain joins TRBV7-9 and TRBJ1-1, with TRBD1 identical over 11 bases. Here the CDR3 reads CASSPGQGAMGVTEAFF. For the CDR3, the DNA is TGTGCCAGCAGCCCTGGACAGGGGGCAATGGGGGTGACTGAAGCTTTCTTT.